What follows are 22 T cell receptor beta chains derived from one specimen sequenced in a study of shared clonotypes between healthy human individuals. Profiled with immunoSEQ multiplex PCR; TCRdb holds only in-frame clones, not every one. In the table there are about 1,900,000 clones, about 95% of which are singletons. Naive CD8 isolation took CD45RO-negative cells positively selected for CCR7 and excluded terminally differentiated effector memory CD45RA+ cells. The material sequenced was naive CD8+ T cells sorted from blood. The receptors originated from a man between 18 and 35 years old in good health.

V usage is TRBV27 and J usage is TRBJ1-2, with D possibly being TRBD1 (5 bases). CDR1 is MNHEY and CDR2 is SMNVEV in the germline V gene (reference sequence). This CDR3 has 15 residues. V lost 2 bases and J lost 12, with 22 bases in between. CDR3 protein: CASSLTGALGEVHTF. CDR3 in DNA: TGTGCCAGCAGTTTAACCGGGGCACTTGGGGAAGTGCACACCTTC.

This clone appeared a single time. The chain couples TRBV29-1 to TRBJ1-5; D perhaps matches TRBD1 (5 bases). V shed 5 bases and J shed 1 base, with 12 bases lying between them. CDR1 is SQVTM and CDR2 is ANQGSEA in the germline V gene. This CDR3 spans 14 amino acids. The CDR3 sequence is CSVLEGLSNQPQHF. The DNA for the CDR3 is TGCAGCGTTCTCGAGGGGTTAAGCAATCAGCCCCAGCATTTT.

This chain joins TRBV7-9 and TRBJ2-5; D possibly corresponds to TRBD2 (5 bases). This CDR3 comprises 14 residues. Trimming left V 0 bases short and J 6 bases short, with 11 bases between. CDR1 SEHNR and CDR2 FQNEAQ come from the germline V gene (reference sequence). The chain's CDR3 is CASSLADGEKTQYF. CDR3 in DNA: TGTGCCAGCAGCTTAGCCGACGGGGAAAAGACCCAGTACTTC.

The rearrangement uses TRBV11-3 and TRBJ2-1; possibly TRBD2 for D (5 bases). The CDR3 length is 13 residues. The V gene lost 0 bases and the J gene lost 10 bases, with 10 bases spanning the gap. Germline loops: CDR1 SGHNT, CDR2 YENEEA. The CDR3 nucleotides read TGTGCCAGCAGCTTAGATCTCGGGGTCGAGCAGTTCTTC. Translating it yields CASSLDLGVEQFF.

The chain carries TRBV9 and TRBJ2-5; D call uncertain. Per the germline V gene, CDR1 is SGDLS and CDR2 is YYNGEE. Deletions cut 0 bases from V and 5 bases from J, with 11 bases between. The CDR3 spans 14 residues. This CDR3 reads CASSVDPAPETQYF. CDR3 DNA: TGTGCCAGCAGCGTAGACCCAGCCCCCGAGACCCAGTACTTC.

This clone was counted once. The chain couples TRBV7-9 to TRBJ2-1, with D possibly TRBD2 on 5 matching bases. The CDR3 runs 15 residues. The V and J ends lost 4 bases and 0 bases respectively, with 10 bases between them. CDR1 and CDR2 (germline): SEHNR, FQNEAQ (reference sequence). CDR3 residues: CASSSRVSSYNEQFF. The CDR3, as DNA: TGTGCCAGCAGCTCGCGGGTGAGCTCCTACAATGAGCAGTTCTTC.

The chain employs TRBV5-1 and TRBJ1-2, with TRBD1 matching over 8 bases. Unmatched junction bases numbered 7, after V lost 6 bases and J lost 6 bases. The CDR3 has 13 amino acids. Per the germline V gene, CDR1 is SGHRS and CDR2 is YFSETQ. The CDR3 protein is CASTETGVDGYTF. For the CDR3, the DNA is TGCGCCAGCACCGAGACAGGGGTTGATGGCTACACCTTC.

A word on this clone: Additional DNA sequences in this sample encode the identical CDR3. This chain connects TRBV9 to TRBJ1-2; D is ambiguous. Germline V gene lookup returns CDR1 SGDLS and CDR2 YYNGEE. CDR3 length: 12 residues. V gave up 2 bases and J gave up 4 bases, with 6 bases separating them. CDR3 residues: CASSVNGYGYTF. The CDR3 DNA follows: TGTGCCAGCAGCGTGAATGGCTATGGCTACACCTTC.

V usage is TRBV27 and J usage is TRBJ2-7, with TRBD1 as a possible D gene (5 bases). Between the trimmed V and J ends, which lost 3 bases and 0 bases, there was a span of 12 bases. The CDR3 runs to 15 residues. Germline values: CDR1 MNHEY, CDR2 SMNVEV (reference sequence). The CDR3 spells CASSLAGPSSYEQYF. In nucleotides, the CDR3 is TGTGCCAGCAGTTTGGCAGGGCCTAGCTCCTACGAGCAGTACTTC.

This chain links TRBV5-6 with TRBJ2-7, with D perhaps TRBD2 (6 bases). This CDR3 region has 15 residues. V was shortened by 0 bases and J by 2 bases, with 12 bases between the two germline ends. CDR1 and CDR2 (germline): SGHDT, YYEEEE. The chain's CDR3 is CASSLGTTPTYEQYF. In DNA form, the CDR3 reads TGTGCCAGCAGCTTGGGGACTACCCCAACCTACGAGCAGTACTTC. The full variable domain, its missing parts supplied by reference TRBV5-6 and TRBJ2-7, is DAGVTQSPTHLIKTRGQQVTLRCSPKSGHDTVSWYQQALGQGPQFIFQYYEEEERQRGNFPDRFSGHQFPNYSSELNVNALLLGDSALYLCASSLGTTPTYEQYFGPGTRLTVT.

The chain recombines TRBV6-5 with TRBJ2-7; unclear D gene. Trimming took off 0 bases at V and 1 base at J, with 10 bases between the two ends. The CDR3 runs to 15 residues. Germline V gene data show CDR1 as MNHEY and CDR2 as SVGAGI. Here the CDR3 DNA reads TGTGCCAGCAGTTACTCTCTTACAACTTCCTACGAGCAGTACTTC. This codes for CASSYSLTTSYEQYF.

In its sample, this clone was seen once. Mismatch with germline at one junction end may stem from a read error. The chain couples TRBV27 to TRBJ2-2; no definite D call. CDR1 is MNHEY and CDR2 is SMNVEV in the germline V gene (reference sequence). The CDR3 loop spans 16 amino acids. The CDR3 loop is CASSLSITVNTGELFF. Written as DNA, the CDR3 is TGTGCCAGCAGCTTATCAATAACAGTGAACACCGGGGAGCTGTTTTTT.

The CDR3 reads CASSPGTYYEQYF. The CDR3, as DNA: TGTGCCAGCAGTCCCGGGACTTACTACGAGCAGTACTTC. The chain employs TRBV6-1 and TRBJ2-7; possibly TRBD2 for D (6 bases). Trimming stripped 5 bases from V and 3 bases from J, with 11 bases between. The germline V gene has CDR1 MNHNS and CDR2 SASEGT. The CDR3 runs to 13 residues.

As to this clone: This CDR3 is also generated by other DNA sequences in the sample. This chain connects TRBV28 to TRBJ1-1; the D is unclear. Trimming removed 2 bases at V and 6 bases at J, with 7 bases between. The CDR3 spans 12 residues. Germline V gene sequence: CDR1 MDHEN, CDR2 SYDVKM. The CDR3 coding sequence is TGTGCCAGCAGTTTAAGACGCGCTGAAGCTTTCTTT. Translated, it gives CASSLRRAEAFF.

J is TRBJ1-1 and V is TRBV9; possibly TRBD1 for D (5 bases). The length of the CDR3 is 15 residues. Germline CDR1 and CDR2: SGDLS and YYNGEE. Deletions cut 2 bases from V and 1 base from J, with 12 bases between. The CDR3 sequence is CASSVGDGANTEAFF. Written as DNA, the CDR3 is TGTGCCAGCAGCGTGGGTGACGGGGCGAACACTGAAGCTTTCTTT.

This chain links TRBV5-4 with TRBJ2-1; D gene uncertain. Trimming shortened V by 1 base and J by 1 base, and 18 bases separated the two germline ends. Germline V gene lookup returns CDR1 SGHNT and CDR2 YYREEE (reference sequence). The CDR3 sequence is 18 residues long. CDR3 coding DNA: TGTGCCAGCAGCTTGCCCGGACCGTTACAGCCATCCTACAATGAGCAGTTCTTC. This encodes CASSLPGPLQPSYNEQFF.

The chain carries TRBV7-9 and TRBJ1-6; D gene unclear. Germline values: CDR1 SEHNR, CDR2 FQNEAQ (reference sequence). V lost 2 bases and J lost 7, with 12 bases in between. The CDR3 contains 15 residues. The CDR3 loop is CASSLSASGNSPLHF. The CDR3 nucleotides are TGTGCCAGCAGCTTATCAGCGTCGGGGAATTCACCCCTCCACTTT. Combining the CDR3 with reference TRBV7-9 and TRBJ1-6 gives the whole variable domain DTGVSQNPRHKITKRGQNVTFRCDPISEHNRLYWYRQTLGQGPEFLTYFQNEAQLEKSRLLSDRFSAERPKGSFSTLEIQRTEQGDSAMYLCASSLSASGNSPLHFGNGTRLTVT.

For the CDR3, the DNA is TGTGCCAGCAGCACCCGACTGAGCGGGGGCTCGGGCGAGCAGTACTTC. The encoded protein is CASSTRLSGGSGEQYF. V is TRBV11-2 and J is TRBJ2-7; 8 bases line up with TRBD2. Germline V gene data show CDR1 as SGHAT and CDR2 as FQNNGV. The CDR3 is 16 amino acids. V dropped 5 bases and J dropped 6; count of bases not matched to a gene: 15.

This sequence joins TRBV28 and TRBJ2-7; 10 bases are shared with TRBD1. Germline CDR1 reads MDHEN; CDR2 reads SYDVKM. V shed 6 bases and J 2 bases; nucleotides not matched to a gene: 1. CDR3 length equals 13 residues. The CDR3 region has the DNA TGTGCCAGCAGGGGGACAGGGGCCTACGAGCAGTACTTC. It yields the protein CASRGTGAYEQYF.

This chain links TRBV6-1 with TRBJ2-1; 9 bases line up with TRBD2. The V gene end was trimmed by 2 bases and the J gene end by 5 bases; junction bases not matched to a gene: 7. Germline CDR1 MNHNS, CDR2 SASEGT. This CDR3 has 16 amino acids. The CDR3 sequence: CASSELAGTVDNEQFF. In nucleotides, the CDR3 is TGTGCCAGCAGTGAACTAGCGGGGACCGTCGACAATGAGCAGTTCTTC.

DNA for the CDR3: TGTGCCAGTAGCCAGACTAGCGGGAGGGTGGACACCGGGGAGCTGTTTTTT. It codes for CASSQTSGRVDTGELFF. The chain links TRBV19 to TRBJ2-2, with TRBD2 matching 14 bases. Germline CDR1 and CDR2: LNHDA and SQIVND (reference sequence). The CDR3 covers 17 residues. The ends lost 6 bases at V and 3 bases at J; junction bases unmatched: 6.

The chain is built from TRBV6-5 and TRBJ2-7; tentative D call: TRBD2 (5 bases). Germline CDR1 is MNHEY and CDR2 is SVGAGI. The CDR3 is made up of 13 amino acids. Between the trimmed V and J ends, which lost 5 bases and 2 bases, there was a span of 10 bases. CDR3 sequence reads: CASSTGNPYEQYF. The CDR3 coding sequence is TGTGCCAGCAGTACGGGGAACCCCTACGAGCAGTACTTC.